The T cell receptor beta chain described here comes from a study of blood T cells in healthy people across ages (dated by TCRdb to the mid-2010s). With regard to the full study: In model experiments, template switching captured about one uniquely barcoded TCR beta cDNA molecule for every two T cells. For two donors (one aged 18 to 29 and one aged 80 or older), the study analyzed two additional independent replicas of 1 million unique cDNA reads from the same blood draw. To avoid experimental bias, donors of different ages were distributed randomly across sequencing lanes. Age-related changes in TCR beta repertoire diversity were measured in the study by deep sequencing normalized with unique cDNA molecular identifiers. The donors were divided into four age groups: young (average around 17 years), middle-aged (approximately 41), aged (roughly 60) and long-lived (approximately 74). The full study reports these points: Estimates of total diversity based on one million sequenced T cells were considered lower bounds and underestimates. Observed TCR beta diversity correlated strongly with the percentage of naive T cells measured by flow cytometry. The long-lived group showed more naive CD4+ T cells, fewer expanded clones and increased TCR diversity than the aged group, suggesting age selection. The CMV infection status of donors was not known, potentially confounding age-related changes in expanded clonotypes. As age increased, observed TCR beta diversity per million T cells dropped in a roughly linear way, and a significant reduction was already evident by age 40. Bulk unsorted PBMC profiling prevented conclusive comparison of naive and antigen-experienced compartments.

Systemically healthy Caucasian individuals from Russia, approximately 39 in total and aged about 6 to 100 years, were included as donors. Each donor gave ten milliliters of peripheral blood, drawn into EDTA-treated Vacutainer tubes. Ficoll-Paque density-gradient centrifugation was used to isolate PBMCs, with at least 7 million per sample. Total RNA was extracted from PBMCs with Trizol reagent, with at least 6 micrograms obtained per sample. For every donor, flow cytometry on a PBMC aliquot measured the percentage of naive CD45RAhigh/CD27high T cells. The library was built by means of 5' RACE. Sequencing took place on an Illumina HiSeq 2500. A second PCR of 7 to 11 cycles was performed with a sample-barcoded 5' primer and a J-beta primer mix. Each TCR beta cDNA molecule received a unique molecular identifier from a template-switch 5' adaptor carrying 12 random nucleotides. At least 2.5 million CDR3-containing paired-end reads were obtained from each sample. First-strand cDNA was synthesized from all RNA with the Mint cDNA synthesis kit, primed by a TRBC-specific oligonucleotide. Following uracil-DNA glycosylase treatment, a first 18-cycle PCR with universal primers M1SS and BC2_uni_R was performed on all cDNA. In the authors' own workflow: For normalization, 1 million high-quality reads, each with a distinct molecular identifier, were randomly selected from each sample. Reads with shared molecular identifiers were discarded instead of being binned into consensus sequences. MiTCR, set to a Q25 quality threshold and the strictest error-elimination algorithm, was used for CDR3 identification, clonotype clustering and error correction. A nonparametric unseen species model using Euler transformation provided a lower-bound estimate of total TCR beta diversity. Starting from the raw public reads, TCRdb applied fastp trimming at Q25, assembled clones with MiXCR and retained in-frame beta chains. Rows are unified per CDR3 protein, each entry keeping the most common DNA and genes. These V and J calls derive from TCRdb rather than the authors' analysis. The sample table holds around 1,600,000 distinct CDR3 sequences, of which roughly 43% were seen once. Less than 5% of the sample belongs to the ten largest clones.

In this sample, this clonotype turned up a few times. Its antigen is not yet known. No qualities accompany the bases; no much larger clone lies one base away. The CDR3 runs 12 residues from the cysteine to the phenylalanine. Only CDR3 DNA is held: 36 bases, read in frame from base 1. The germline V gene provides CDR1 LGHNA and CDR2 YSLEER. For this chain, trimming is 3 bases at the V end and 9 bases at the J end, and the number of junction bases without a gene match is 2. Sequenced input: blood. The origin of this receptor is a woman aged 18-30 years in good health. The chain is assembled from TRBV4-3 and TRBJ2-1; the junction holds 7 bases that match TRBD2. The CDR3 here reads CASSHGGGEQFF. The bases read TGCGCCAGCAGCCATGGGGGGGGTGAGCAGTTCTTC.